This record concerns one T cell receptor (beta chain) sequence. This clonotype was observed many times. What this receptor recognizes is not known. One base away there is no much larger clone; base qualities are not given. These data come from a study of identical twins listed by TCRdb under 2016. About the study as a whole: To test whether fetal clonotypes persist, this study deep-sequenced TCR alpha and beta repertoires from monozygotic twins, from unrelated adults of various ages, and from cord blood. To rule out contamination, replicate twin experiments were performed at different times with different library preparation protocols.

Every donor in the study was a healthy Caucasian. Three pairs of female monozygotic twins, all aged about 18 to 29 years, were included in the twin cohort. Positive isolation kits from Invitrogen were used to isolate the CD4+ and CD8+ T cell populations. General study outcomes and caveats: A weaker excess of twin sharing was found in beta out-of-frame sequences because the signal-to-noise ratio was lowered by fewer shared sequences. Fewer insertions were carried by abundant cord blood beta clonotypes; a weaker similar trend was observed in young adult naive repertoires, while no such trend was observed in memory repertoires. Recombination models systematically underestimated out-of-frame TCR alpha sharing in monozygotic twins but agreed with sharing between unrelated individuals. Because the same donors could not be followed over many years, the conclusions depended on cross-sectional statistical analysis. Compared with coincidental sharing between unrelated individuals, out-of-frame TCR alpha sequences shared between twins showed an excess of sequences with low generation probability. Zero-insertion analyses could be partly confounded by invariant T cells such as MAIT and iNKT, although diverse VJ usage argued against such confounding for most clonotypes.

Libraries were built with 5' RACE. Sequencing took place on an Illumina HiSeq 2000. A universal primer binding site was added through template switching, and the final cDNA carried a unique molecular identifier so that TCR cDNA molecules could be counted accurately. First-strand cDNA for TCR alpha and beta chains was synthesized from specific primers in the conserved constant-segment region. Each cDNA library was double barcoded, with a SMART-Mk sample barcode plus Illumina barcodes, to control for contamination. TruSeq adapter sequences and Illumina sample barcodes were added in two successive PCR steps. TCR alpha and beta cDNA libraries were sequenced on the Illumina HiSeq platform with custom primers. Concerning the study's data processing: Raw reads were processed with MiGEC to extract unique molecular identifiers, and MiXCR was used to determine CDR3 positions. For each individual, recombination models were inferred using an EM algorithm with the repgenHMM and IGoR tools. The tcR package in R was used for shared clonotype analysis, with sharing normalized by the product of cloneset sizes. Out-of-frame nonproductive sequences were analyzed to study raw recombination free of thymic and clonal selection effects. Using fastp trimming at Q25 and MiXCR clonotype assembly, TCRdb reanalyzed the public sequencing data and kept in-frame beta chains. Merged by CDR3 protein, the rows form single entries marked with the most common genes and DNA. It is TCRdb's table, rather than the study itself, that gives the V and J calls and clone size. Here the sample has 500,000 or so distinct CDR3 sequences; about 20% occur a single time. Of the sample, 0.91% is held by the ten largest clones.

The CDR3, cysteine through phenylalanine, is 15 amino acids long. Kept here is only the CDR3 DNA, which spans 45 bases and is read in frame from base 1. The germline V gene (reference sequence) supplies CDR1 SGHKS and CDR2 YYEKEE. Between the V and J ends, shortened by 0 bases and 5 bases respectively, the junction contains 14 bases. This sample was also put to use in a study of T cells expressing NK-cell markers. Drawing on the second study: Three sorted T-cell subsets (CD3+CD56+NKG2C+, CD3+CD56+NKG2C- and CD3+CD56-NKG2C+) from about 8 donors had their TCR beta-chain repertoires profiled. Seven of the eight sequenced donors were HCMV-seropositive and one was HCMV-seronegative. In several experiments an anti-gammadeltaTCR antibody was added to restrict sorting to alphabetaTCR-expressing T cells. For roughly six donors, the dominant CD3+CD56+NKG2C+ clonotypes were among the top 10 CD8+ clonotypes and accounted for roughly 1.0-8% of CD8+ T cells. Those dominant clonotypes were again the most abundant among CD3+CD56-NKG2C+ cells in a handful of donors, at roughly 28.3-60.1%. It remained unclear whether the expanded NKG2C-expressing T cell clones were specific for HCMV antigens. The eight sequenced donors were randomly selected healthy volunteers, three men and five women. HCMV-specific IgG was detected in serum with a commercial ELISA kit to determine HCMV serostatus. MIGEC handled demultiplexing of the reads and grouping by UMI, while MiTCR was used to assemble and quantify clonotypes. To exclude erroneous sequences, any TCR cDNA sequence not supported by at least two reads was discarded. The tcR package was used for downstream repertoire analysis, and clonotypes were matched between fractions using CDR3 nucleotide sequence together with V segment. VDJmatch was used to annotate antigen specificity against VDJdb, with one amino acid substitution allowed in CDR3.

The sample taken for sequencing was CD4+ T cells sorted from blood. The sequence joins TRBV5-5 to TRBJ2-5; no D gene can be assigned with confidence. This TCR derives from a woman younger than 35 in good health. CDR3 loop: CASSLELVRAETQYF. The DNA reads as follows: TGTGCCAGCAGCTTGGAACTTGTCCGGGCGGAGACCCAGTACTTC. Joined to the reference TRBV5-5 and TRBJ2-5 proteins, this CDR3 gives the full variable domain: DAGVTQSPTHLIKTRGQQVTLRCSPISGHKSVSWYQQVLGQGPQFIFQYYEKEERGRGNFPDRFSARQFPNYSSELNVNALLLGDSALYLCASSLELVRAETQYFGPGTRLLVL.